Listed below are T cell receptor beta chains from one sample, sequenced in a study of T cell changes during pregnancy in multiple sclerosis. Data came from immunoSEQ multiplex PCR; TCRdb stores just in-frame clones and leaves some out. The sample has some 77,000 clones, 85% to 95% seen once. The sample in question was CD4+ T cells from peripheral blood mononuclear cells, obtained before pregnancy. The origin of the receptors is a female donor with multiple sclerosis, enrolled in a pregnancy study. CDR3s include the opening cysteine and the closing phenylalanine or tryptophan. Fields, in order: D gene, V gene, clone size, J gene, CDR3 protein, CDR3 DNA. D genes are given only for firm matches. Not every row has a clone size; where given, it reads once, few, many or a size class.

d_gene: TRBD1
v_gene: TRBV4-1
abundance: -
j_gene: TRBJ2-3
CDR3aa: CASSQDGQADTQYF
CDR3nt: TGCGCCAGCAGCCAGGACGGACAGGCAGATACGCAGTATTTT

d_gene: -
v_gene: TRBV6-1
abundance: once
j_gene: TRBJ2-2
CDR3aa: CASTTAQGSGELFF
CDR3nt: TGTGCCAGCACGACCGCCCAGGGATCTGGGGAGCTGTTTTTT

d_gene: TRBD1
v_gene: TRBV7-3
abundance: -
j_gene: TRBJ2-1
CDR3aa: CASSHRQGYNEQFF
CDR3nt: TGTGCCAGCAGCCACCGACAGGGCTACAATGAGCAGTTCTTC

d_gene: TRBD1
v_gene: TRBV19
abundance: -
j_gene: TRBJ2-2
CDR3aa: CASTGGTGYTGELFF
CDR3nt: TGTGCCAGTACGGGTGGGACAGGGTACACCGGGGAGCTGTTTTTT

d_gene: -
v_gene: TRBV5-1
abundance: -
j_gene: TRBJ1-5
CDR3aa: CASSLTPISGHNSNQPQHF
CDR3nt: TGCGCCAGCAGCTTGACGCCGATTTCGGGACACAATAGCAATCAGCCCCAGCATTTT

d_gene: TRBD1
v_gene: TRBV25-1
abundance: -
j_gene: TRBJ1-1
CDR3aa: CASSAVGQGEAFF
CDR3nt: TGTGCCAGCAGTGCCGTAGGACAGGGCGAAGCTTTCTTT

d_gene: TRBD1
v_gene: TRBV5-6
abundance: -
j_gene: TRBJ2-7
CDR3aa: CASSAGTGIGEQYF
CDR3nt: TGTGCCAGCAGCGCCGGGACAGGGATCGGCGAGCAGTACTTC

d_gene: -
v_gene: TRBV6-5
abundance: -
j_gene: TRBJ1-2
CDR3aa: CASSYREEYGYTF
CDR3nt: TGTGCCAGCAGTTACAGGGAGGAATATGGCTACACCTTC

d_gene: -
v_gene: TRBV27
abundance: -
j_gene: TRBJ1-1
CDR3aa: CASSLSMAILNTEAFF
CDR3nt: TGTGCCAGCAGTTTATCGATGGCCATCCTGAACACTGAAGCTTTCTTT

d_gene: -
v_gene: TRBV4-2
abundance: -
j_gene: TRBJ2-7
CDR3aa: CASSQATGLTYEQYF
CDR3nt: TGTGCCAGCAGCCAGGCTACAGGATTAACCTACGAGCAGTACTTC

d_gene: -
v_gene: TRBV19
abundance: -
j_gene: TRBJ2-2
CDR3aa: CASNPGQYTGELFF
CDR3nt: TGTGCCAGTAATCCCGGACAGTACACCGGGGAGCTGTTTTTT

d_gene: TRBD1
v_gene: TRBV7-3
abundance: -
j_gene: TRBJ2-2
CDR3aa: CASRPTGTGELFF
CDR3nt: TGTGCCAGCAGGCCGACAGGGACCGGGGAGCTGTTTTTT

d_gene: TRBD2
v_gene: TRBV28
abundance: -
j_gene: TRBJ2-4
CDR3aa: CASSLSAHLTSGRVGIQYF
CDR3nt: TGTGCCAGCAGTTTATCGGCCCATCTCACTAGCGGGAGGGTGGGCATTCAGTACTTC

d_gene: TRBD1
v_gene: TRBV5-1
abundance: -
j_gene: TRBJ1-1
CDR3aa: CASSLLGQGGAEAFF
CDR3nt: TGCGCCAGCAGCTTGCTTGGACAGGGAGGAGCTGAAGCTTTCTTT

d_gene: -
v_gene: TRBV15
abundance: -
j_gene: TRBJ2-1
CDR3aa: CATSSTAAGNNEQFF
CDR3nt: TGTGCCACCAGCAGTACCGCGGCCGGAAACAATGAGCAGTTCTTC

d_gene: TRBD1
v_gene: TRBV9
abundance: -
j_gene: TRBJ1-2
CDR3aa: CASSARDSLYGYTF
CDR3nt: TGTGCCAGCAGCGCCCGGGACAGCCTCTATGGCTACACCTTC

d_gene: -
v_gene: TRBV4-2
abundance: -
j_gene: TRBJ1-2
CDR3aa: CASSQESAGDLVYGYTF
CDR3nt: TGTGCCAGCAGCCAAGAAAGCGCAGGGGATTTGGTGTACGGCTACACCTTC

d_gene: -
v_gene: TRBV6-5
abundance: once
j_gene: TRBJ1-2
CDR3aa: CASTAGDYGYTF
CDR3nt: TGTGCCAGCACGGCAGGCGACTATGGCTACACCTTC

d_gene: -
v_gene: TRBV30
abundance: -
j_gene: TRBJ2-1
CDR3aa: CAWSPLSGEQFF
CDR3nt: TGTGCCTGGAGTCCCCTGTCCGGTGAGCAGTTCTTC

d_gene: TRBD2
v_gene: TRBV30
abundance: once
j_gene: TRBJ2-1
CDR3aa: CAWSYLGTSEFF
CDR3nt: TGTGCCTGGAGTTACCTCGGGACTAGCGAGTTCTTC

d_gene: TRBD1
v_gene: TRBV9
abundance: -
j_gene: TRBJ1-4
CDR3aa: CASSVGWGTVNEKLFF
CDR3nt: TGTGCCAGCAGCGTCGGATGGGGGACAGTAAACGAAAAACTGTTTTTT

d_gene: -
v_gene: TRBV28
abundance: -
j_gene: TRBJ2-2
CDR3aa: CASSTGTNTGELFF
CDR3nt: TGTGCCAGCAGTACAGGCACGAACACCGGGGAGCTGTTTTTT

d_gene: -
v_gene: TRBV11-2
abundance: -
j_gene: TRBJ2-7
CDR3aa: CASSSPRSYEQYF
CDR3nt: TGTGCCAGCAGCTCTCCCCGCAGCTACGAGCAGTACTTC

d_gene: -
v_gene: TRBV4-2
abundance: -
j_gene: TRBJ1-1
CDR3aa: CASSQEAPVNTEAFF
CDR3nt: TGTGCCAGCAGCCAAGAGGCACCTGTCAACACTGAAGCTTTCTTT

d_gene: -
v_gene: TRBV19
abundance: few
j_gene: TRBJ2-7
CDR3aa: CASSTAHQGYGEQYF
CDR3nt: TGTGCCAGTAGTACAGCCCATCAGGGGTATGGCGAGCAGTACTTC

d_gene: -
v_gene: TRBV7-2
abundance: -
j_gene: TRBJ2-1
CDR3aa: CASSLDWGRDNEQFF
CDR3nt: TGTGCCAGCAGCTTAGACTGGGGGCGGGACAATGAGCAGTTCTTC

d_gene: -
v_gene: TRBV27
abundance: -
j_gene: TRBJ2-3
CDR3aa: CASLPGKGATDTQYF
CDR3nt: TGTGCCAGCCTCCCAGGGAAGGGCGCCACAGATACGCAGTATTTT

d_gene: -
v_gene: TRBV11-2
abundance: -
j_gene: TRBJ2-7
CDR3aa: CASSSLQSAYEQYF
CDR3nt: TGTGCCAGCAGCTCCCTTCAGTCTGCCTACGAGCAGTACTTC

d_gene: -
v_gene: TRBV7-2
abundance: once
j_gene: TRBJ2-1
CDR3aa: CASSPTRGFENEQFF
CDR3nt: TGTGCCAGCAGTCCAACCCGGGGTTTTGAGAATGAGCAGTTCTTC

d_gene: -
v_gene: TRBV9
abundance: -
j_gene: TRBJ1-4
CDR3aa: CASSADGGLNEKLFF
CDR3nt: TGTGCCAGCAGCGCTGACGGAGGCCTTAATGAAAAACTGTTTTTT

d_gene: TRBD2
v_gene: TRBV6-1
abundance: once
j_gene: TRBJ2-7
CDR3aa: CASSERSSGGPKQYF
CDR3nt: TGTGCCAGCAGTGAAAGGTCTAGCGGGGGGCCGAAGCAGTACTTC

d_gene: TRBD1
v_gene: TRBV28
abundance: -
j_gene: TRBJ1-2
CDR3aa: CASGTGSMGYTF
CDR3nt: TGTGCCAGCGGGACAGGCTCAATGGGCTACACCTTC

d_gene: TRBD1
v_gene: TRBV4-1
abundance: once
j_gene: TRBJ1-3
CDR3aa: CASSQPTGAGNTIYF
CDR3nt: TGCGCCAGCAGCCAACCCACAGGGGCTGGAAACACCATATATTTT

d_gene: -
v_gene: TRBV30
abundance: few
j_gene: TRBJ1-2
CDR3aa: CAWSVQTGYGYTF
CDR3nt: TGTGCCTGGAGTGTACAAACGGGGTATGGCTACACCTTC

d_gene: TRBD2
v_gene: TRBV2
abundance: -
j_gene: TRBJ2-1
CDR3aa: CASSWASGRITVDNEQFF
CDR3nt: TGTGCCAGCAGTTGGGCTAGCGGGAGAATAACGGTGGACAATGAGCAGTTCTTC

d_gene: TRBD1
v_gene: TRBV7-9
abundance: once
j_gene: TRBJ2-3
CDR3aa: CASSSTGTGITDTQYF
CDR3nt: TGTGCCAGCAGCTCGACCGGGACAGGGATCACAGATACGCAGTATTTT

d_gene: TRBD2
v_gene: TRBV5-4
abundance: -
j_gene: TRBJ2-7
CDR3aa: CASSSRLAGRYEQYF
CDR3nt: TGTGCCAGCAGTTCCCGACTAGCGGGGCGCTACGAGCAGTACTTC

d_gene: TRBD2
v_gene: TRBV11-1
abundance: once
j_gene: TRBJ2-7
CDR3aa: CASSFKAGGYEQYF
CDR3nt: TGTGCCAGCAGCTTTAAAGCGGGAGGCTACGAGCAGTACTTC

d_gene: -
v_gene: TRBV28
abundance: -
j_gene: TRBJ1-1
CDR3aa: CASSRAGARAFF
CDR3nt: TGTGCCAGCAGTCGCGCGGGGGCCCGTGCTTTCTTT

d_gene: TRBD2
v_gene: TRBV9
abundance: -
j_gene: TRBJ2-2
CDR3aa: CASSVGASGNTGELFF
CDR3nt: TGTGCCAGCAGCGTAGGGGCTAGCGGGAATACCGGGGAGCTGTTTTTT

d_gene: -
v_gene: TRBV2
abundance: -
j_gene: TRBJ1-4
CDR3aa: CASSDAGGASEKLFF
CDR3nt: TGTGCCAGCAGTGACGCGGGGGGAGCAAGTGAAAAACTGTTTTTT

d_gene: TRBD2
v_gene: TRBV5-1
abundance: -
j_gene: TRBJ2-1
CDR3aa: CASSLLAGNPYNEQFF
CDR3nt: TGCGCCAGCAGCTTGCTAGCGGGAAACCCTTACAATGAGCAGTTCTTC

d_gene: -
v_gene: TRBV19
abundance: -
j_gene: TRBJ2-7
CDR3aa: CASSIRWGVYEQYF
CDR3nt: TGTGCCAGTAGTATCCGATGGGGGGTCTACGAGCAGTACTTC

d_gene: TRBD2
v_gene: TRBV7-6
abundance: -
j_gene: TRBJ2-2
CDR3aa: CASSLVPAGGANTGELFF
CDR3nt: TGTGCCAGCAGCTTAGTTCCAGCGGGGGGCGCGAACACCGGGGAGCTGTTTTTT

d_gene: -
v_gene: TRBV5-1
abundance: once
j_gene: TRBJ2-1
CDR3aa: CASSLAGAPHEQFF
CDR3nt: TGCGCCAGCAGCTTGGCTGGGGCCCCACATGAGCAGTTCTTC

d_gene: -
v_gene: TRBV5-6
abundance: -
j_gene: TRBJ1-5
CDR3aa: CASSLSPGSNQPQHF
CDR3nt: TGTGCCAGCAGCCTTTCCCCAGGGTCCAATCAGCCCCAGCATTTT

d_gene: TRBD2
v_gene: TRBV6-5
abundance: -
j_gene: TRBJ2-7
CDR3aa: CATRTSGGTYEQYF
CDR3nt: TGTGCCACCCGAACTAGCGGGGGAACCTACGAGCAGTACTTC

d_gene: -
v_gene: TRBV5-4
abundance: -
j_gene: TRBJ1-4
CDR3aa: CASSSTGSTNEKLFF
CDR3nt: TGTGCCAGCAGCTCGACCGGGTCAACTAATGAAAAACTGTTTTTT

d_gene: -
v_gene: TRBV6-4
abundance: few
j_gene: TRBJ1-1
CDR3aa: CASSDPPRGEAFF
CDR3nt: TGTGCCAGCAGTGACCCCCCTCGGGGTGAAGCTTTCTTT

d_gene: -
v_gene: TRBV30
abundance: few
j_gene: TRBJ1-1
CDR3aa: CAWSVRNSALVEAFF
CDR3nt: TGTGCCTGGAGTGTACGTAACAGTGCGTTGGTTGAAGCTTTCTTT

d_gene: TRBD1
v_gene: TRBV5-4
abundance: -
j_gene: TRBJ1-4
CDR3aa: CASSAGQGREKLFF
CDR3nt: TGTGCCAGCAGCGCGGGACAGGGAAGGGAAAAACTGTTTTTT

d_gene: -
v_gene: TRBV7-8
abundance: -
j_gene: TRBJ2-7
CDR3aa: CASSFSETYYEQYF
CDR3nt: TGTGCCAGCAGCTTTAGCGAAACCTACTACGAGCAGTACTTC

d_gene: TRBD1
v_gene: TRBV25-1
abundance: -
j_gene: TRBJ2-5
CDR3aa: CASSEYRGQEETQYF
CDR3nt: TGTGCCAGCAGTGAATACAGGGGGCAAGAAGAGACCCAGTACTTC

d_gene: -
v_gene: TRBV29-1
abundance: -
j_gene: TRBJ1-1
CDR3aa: CSVERQLNEAFF
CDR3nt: TGCAGCGTTGAACGACAGTTAAATGAAGCTTTCTTT

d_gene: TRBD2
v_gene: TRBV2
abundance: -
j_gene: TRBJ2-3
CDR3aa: CASIGLAGGLGTDTQYF
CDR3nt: TGTGCCAGCATTGGACTAGCGGGGGGGCTTGGCACAGATACGCAGTATTTT

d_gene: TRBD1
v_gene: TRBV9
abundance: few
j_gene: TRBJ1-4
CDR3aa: CASSVGRTGQRNEKLFF
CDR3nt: TGTGCCAGCAGCGTAGGTCGGACAGGGCAGAGGAATGAAAAACTGTTTTTT

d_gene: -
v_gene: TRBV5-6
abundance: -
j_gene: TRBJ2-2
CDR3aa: CASSLVQGNTGELFF
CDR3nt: TGTGCCAGCAGCTTGGTGCAGGGAAACACCGGGGAGCTGTTTTTT

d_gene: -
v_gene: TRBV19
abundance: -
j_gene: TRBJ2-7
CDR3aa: CASSITGLGEQYF
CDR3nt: TGTGCCAGTAGTATTACAGGGTTGGGGGAGCAGTACTTC